Below are 30 T cell receptor beta chains sequenced from a single sample in a study of blood T cell repertoires in COVID-19. The data were produced by immunoSEQ multiplex PCR, yet TCRdb's version contains in-frame clones alone and is incomplete. The sample gives 300,000 to 450,000 clones, almost 90% of which show up once; approximately 0.93% is in the top ten. Sample: PBMCs or T cells enriched from blood (not recorded which). These receptors all come from a woman younger than 45 who had been exposed to COVID-19.

The chain has TRBV18 and TRBJ2-7, with 7 nucleotides matching TRBD1. The germline V gene encodes CDR1 KGHSH and CDR2 LQKENI. The CDR3 totals 15 residues. V dropped 3 bases and J dropped 1; count of bases not matched to a gene: 6. Here the CDR3 reads CASSPAWDRSYEQYF. Written as DNA, the CDR3 is TGTGCCAGCTCACCCGCTTGGGACAGATCCTACGAGCAGTACTTC. Full variable domain (rest looked up from reference TRBV18 and TRBJ2-7): NAGVMQNPRHLVRRRGQEARLRCSPMKGHSHVYWYRQLPEEGLKFMVYLQKENIIDESGMPKERFSAEFPKEGPSILRIQQVVRGDSAAYFCASSPAWDRSYEQYFGPGTRLTVT.

This chain uses TRBV19 with TRBJ1-6; D is possibly TRBD1 (5 bases). Trimming stripped 3 bases from V and 7 bases from J, with 16 bases between. The CDR3 spans 16 residues. The germline gives CDR1 LNHDA, CDR2 SQIVND (reference sequence). The chain's CDR3 is CASSIRLRRANSPLHF. CDR3 in DNA: TGTGCCAGTAGTATTCGGCTTCGCAGGGCAAATTCACCCCTCCACTTT.

The chain joins TRBV4-2 to TRBJ2-1, with 8 bases matching TRBD2. Germline V gene data show CDR1 as LGHNA and CDR2 as YNFKEQ. The CDR3 has 15 residues. The V and J ends lost 1 base and 8 bases, in that order; junction bases with no gene match: 7. CDR3 loop: CASSQVESGGDEQFF. The CDR3 DNA is TGTGCCAGCAGCCAAGTCGAATCGGGAGGGGATGAGCAGTTCTTC.

The V gene is TRBV7-2, the J gene TRBJ2-2; D may be TRBD1 (5 bases). The CDR3 covers 17 residues. Germline values: CDR1 SGHTA, CDR2 FQGNSA. V was trimmed by 3 bases and J by 1 base, leaving 15 bases between them. CDR3 amino acids: CASSFGAETVNTGELFF. As DNA, the CDR3 is TGTGCCAGCAGCTTTGGTGCCGAGACAGTGAACACCGGGGAGCTGTTTTTT.

This chain joins TRBV2 and TRBJ2-3, with D possibly TRBD2 on 6 matching bases. Deletions cut 6 bases from V and 4 bases from J, with 11 bases between. The V gene's germline CDR1 is SNHLY and CDR2 FYNNEI. CDR3 length: 13 residues. CDR3 region: CASRETRPDTQYF. CDR3 sequence (DNA): TGTGCCAGCAGGGAGACTAGGCCAGATACGCAGTATTTT.

This clone appeared a few times. The chain couples TRBV7-3 to TRBJ2-7; TRBD1 matches 8 bases. This CDR3 is built from 15 residues. Unmatched junction bases numbered 7, after V lost 4 bases and J lost 2 bases. From germline, CDR1 is SGHTA and CDR2 FQGTGA. As DNA, the CDR3 is TGTGCCAGCAGCTCTTCCGGGACAGGACCCTACGAGCAGTACTTC. This translates into CASSSSGTGPYEQYF.

This chain links TRBV27 with TRBJ2-5; tentatively, D is TRBD2 (5 bases). Germline-derived CDR1 and CDR2 are MNHEY and SMNVEV (reference sequence). This CDR3 is built from 14 residues. V shed 2 bases and J shed 4 bases, with 11 bases lying between them. The CDR3 sequence: CASSLTEEAETQYF. Here the CDR3 DNA reads TGTGCCAGCAGTTTAACGGAGGAGGCAGAGACCCAGTACTTC.

This chain joins TRBV28 and TRBJ2-7; D is possibly TRBD1 (6 bases). Germline values: CDR1 MDHEN, CDR2 SYDVKM. V shed 4 bases and J shed 3 bases, with 13 bases lying between them. The CDR3 runs 14 residues. CDR3 region: CASSSPTGFYEQYF. Here the CDR3 DNA reads TGTGCCAGCAGTTCCCCTACAGGGTTCTACGAGCAGTACTTC.

This clone is a singleton in its sample. V is TRBV9 and J is TRBJ1-1; a weak D match, TRBD1 (5 bases). Trimming stripped 3 bases from V and 3 bases from J, with 15 bases between. This CDR3 contains 15 residues. Germline V gene lookup returns CDR1 SGDLS and CDR2 YYNGEE. The CDR3 coding sequence is TGTGCCAGCAGCGCAGCAGGGCATAGGGACACTGAAGCTTTCTTT. Encoded protein: CASSAAGHRDTEAFF.

This clone was recorded a few times. The rearrangement uses TRBV3-1 (or the pseudogene TRBV3-2) and TRBJ2-7, with D possibly TRBD1 on 5 matching bases. Germline CDR1 LGHDT, CDR2 YNNKEL (reference sequence). The CDR3 sequence is 12 residues long. V lost 0 bases and J lost 7, with 7 bases in between. The CDR3 bases are TGTGCCAGCAGCCAAGAAAGGGGTGAGCAGTACTTC. This sequence encodes CASSQERGEQYF.

This rearrangement joins TRBV5-1 to TRBJ1-1; D gene ambiguous. Per the germline V gene, CDR1 is SGHRS and CDR2 is YFSETQ. Trimming took 7 bases from V and 1 from J, leaving 14 bases between them. This CDR3 spans 14 amino acids. CDR3 sequence (DNA): TGCGCCAGCCGAGAACGCACAGAGAACACTGAAGCTTTCTTT. Translation: CASRERTENTEAFF.

For the CDR3, the DNA is TGTGCCAGTAAACGTACCGACAGGGACTTCTATGGCTACACCTTC. Translating it yields CASKRTDRDFYGYTF. V is TRBV19 and J is TRBJ1-2; 7 nucleotides match TRBD1. The ends lost 7 bases at V and 4 bases at J; junction bases unmatched: 12. Germline V gene data show CDR1 as LNHDA and CDR2 as SQIVND (reference sequence). The CDR3 sequence is 15 residues long.

Concerning this clone: The same CDR3 is also encoded by other DNA sequences in this sample. The chain recombines TRBV2 with TRBJ1-5; D is perhaps TRBD1 (5 bases). Germline CDR1 reads SNHLY; CDR2 reads FYNNEI. The ends were cut back, 6 bases at V and 4 bases at J, with 10 bases in the middle. The CDR3 extends over 13 amino acids. The CDR3: CASRGQGNQPQHF. CDR3 coding DNA: TGTGCCAGCAGGGGCCAGGGAAATCAGCCCCAGCATTTT. The complete variable domain, with remaining parts taken from reference TRBV2 and TRBJ1-5, reads EPEVTQTPSHQVTQMGQEVILRCVPISNHLYFYWYRQILGQKVEFLVSFYNNEISEKSEIFDDQFSVERPDGSNFTLKIRSTKLEDSAMYFCASRGQGNQPQHFGDGTRLSIL.

The J gene is TRBJ2-1, the V gene TRBV19, with 7 bases identical to TRBD2. Germline CDR1 reads LNHDA; CDR2 reads SQIVND (reference sequence). V trimming: 8 bases; J trimming: 5 bases; junction bases outside the gene matches: 3. The CDR3 is 12 amino acids. CDR3 residues: CASLTSHNEQFF. Here the CDR3 DNA reads TGTGCCAGTTTGACTAGCCACAATGAGCAGTTCTTC.

V usage is TRBV27 and J usage is TRBJ1-6; D gene uncertain. The CDR3 length is 16 residues. The V gene's germline CDR1 is MNHEY and CDR2 SMNVEV (reference sequence). Trimming took 3 bases from V and 0 from J, leaving 9 bases between them. CDR3 DNA: TGTGCCAGCAGTTTTAGGCCGGGCTCCTATAATTCACCCCTCCACTTT. It yields the protein CASSFRPGSYNSPLHF.

DNA of the CDR3: TGTGCCAGCAGTACACCCGGGACAGCCGATAGCTACACCTTC. It is translated as CASSTPGTADSYTF. This chain uses TRBV5-6 with TRBJ1-2; TRBD1 matches 7 bases. The CDR3 totals 14 residues. The germline V gene has CDR1 SGHDT and CDR2 YYEEEE. Trimming cost V 5 bases and J 9 bases; bases outside gene matches: 13. The full variable domain, in which reference TRBV5-6 and TRBJ1-2 provide the parts outside the CDR3, is DAGVTQSPTHLIKTRGQQVTLRCSPKSGHDTVSWYQQALGQGPQFIFQYYEEEERQRGNFPDRFSGHQFPNYSSELNVNALLLGDSALYLCASSTPGTADSYTFGSGTRLTVV.

The chain combines TRBV18 with TRBJ2-1; 11 nucleotides line up with TRBD2. Germline V gene data show CDR1 as KGHSH and CDR2 as LQKENI. This CDR3 is 15 amino acids long. V lost 5 bases to trimming and J lost 4 bases; unmatched junction nucleotides: 4. CDR3 residues: CASSFGTSGYNEQFF. For the CDR3, the DNA is TGTGCCAGCTCATTCGGGACTAGCGGTTACAATGAGCAGTTCTTC.

CDR3 in amino acids: CASSLSVGRAPNEQFF. In DNA, the CDR3 is TGTGCCAGCAGCTTGAGTGTCGGGAGGGCCCCCAATGAGCAGTTCTTC. The chain joins TRBV5-4 to TRBJ2-1; TRBD2 agrees at 8 bases. There are 16 residues in the CDR3. J was trimmed by 6 bases and V by 1 base; bases with no gene match: 9. Germline assignment: CDR1 SGHNT and CDR2 YYREEE (reference sequence).

This chain uses TRBV4-1 with TRBJ1-6; 9 positions agree with TRBD1. The length of the CDR3 is 18 residues. CDR1 MGHRA and CDR2 YSYEKL come from the germline V gene. With 0 bases clipped from V and 4 bases from J, the junction kept 7 bases outside the gene matches. The DNA of the CDR3 is TGCGCCAGCAGCCAAGATCGGGGACAGGGACTATATAATTCACCCCTCCACTTT. Protein sequence: CASSQDRGQGLYNSPLHF.

The J gene is TRBJ1-2, the V gene TRBV9; D gene uncertain. The germline CDR1 and CDR2 sequences are SGDLS and YYNGEE. V was pared by 0 bases and J by 8 bases, with 20 bases between. CDR3 length: 16 amino acids. This CDR3 is CASSVAAREAPPGYTF. In DNA form, the CDR3 reads TGTGCCAGCAGCGTAGCTGCCCGGGAGGCCCCTCCCGGCTACACCTTC.

A note on this clone: The sample contains more than one DNA sequence encoding this CDR3. V is TRBV3-1 (or the pseudogene TRBV3-2) and J is TRBJ2-5; D is uncertain. Germline V gene lookup returns CDR1 LGHDT and CDR2 YNNKEL (reference sequence). Trimming took off 3 bases at V and 1 base at J, with 6 bases between the two ends. The CDR3 has 13 amino acids. CDR3 bases: TGTGCCAGCAGCCATAGAGGCCAAGAGACCCAGTACTTC. Amino acid sequence: CASSHRGQETQYF.

This chain joins TRBV29-1 and TRBJ2-3; no firm D call. Germline lookup yields CDR1 SQVTM and CDR2 ANQGSEA. V lost 4 bases, J lost 4 bases, and 15 bases lay in between. CDR3 size: 14 residues. In nucleotides, the CDR3 is TGCAGCGTTGGACGTCGTGGAGAGGCAGATACGCAGTATTTT. Its protein product is CSVGRRGEADTQYF.

Here the CDR3 reads CASSLWQGNEKLFF. The CDR3, as DNA: TGTGCCAGCAGTTTGTGGCAGGGAAATGAAAAACTGTTTTTT. V gene TRBV28 combines with J gene TRBJ1-4; tentatively, D is TRBD1 (5 bases). The germline CDR1 and CDR2 sequences are MDHEN and SYDVKM. Trimming shortened V by 3 bases and J by 5 bases, and 10 bases separated the two germline ends. The CDR3 sequence is 14 residues long.

This rearrangement joins TRBV27 to TRBJ2-7, with a tentative D call TRBD1 (6 bases). The CDR3 covers 14 residues. In germline, CDR1 is MNHEY, CDR2 SMNVEV (reference sequence). The V end was cut by 5 bases, the J end by 0 bases, with 11 bases between. CDR3 coding DNA: TGTGCCAGCAGTCAAACAGGGATCTCCTACGAGCAGTACTTC. Translation gives CASSQTGISYEQYF.

The V call is TRBV29-1, the J call TRBJ1-2; 8 positions match TRBD1. Trimming took 6 bases from V and 6 from J; bases not matched to a gene: 9. Germline CDR1 is SQVTM and CDR2 is ANQGSEA. CDR3 length: 13 residues. The CDR3 nucleotides read TGCAGCGTCGCCAGGACAGGGAAGGATGGCTACACCTTC. Protein: CSVARTGKDGYTF. The complete variable domain, with remaining parts taken from reference TRBV29-1 and TRBJ1-2, reads SAVISQKPSRDICQRGTSLTIQCQVDSQVTMMFWYRQQPGQSLTLIATANQGSEATYESGFVIDKFPISRPNLTFSTLTVSNMSPEDSSIYLCSVARTGKDGYTFGSGTRLTVV.

This chain joins TRBV19 and TRBJ2-1; 7 bases map to TRBD2. This CDR3 is 17 amino acids long. Germline V gene data show CDR1 as LNHDA and CDR2 as SQIVND (reference sequence). The V and J ends lost 4 bases and 8 bases, in that order; junction bases with no gene match: 17. The CDR3 spells CASSSGRGPSYIDEQFF. In DNA form, the CDR3 reads TGTGCCAGTAGTAGCGGGAGAGGTCCGTCTTACATCGATGAGCAGTTCTTC.

J is TRBJ1-6 and V is TRBV14; weak D call: TRBD1 (5 bases). V lost 0 bases, J lost 4 bases, and 16 bases lay in between. The CDR3 is made up of 18 amino acids. The germline V gene has CDR1 SGHDN and CDR2 FVKESK. The CDR3 spells CASSQETRDSSYNSPLHF. The CDR3 nucleotides are TGTGCCAGCAGCCAAGAGACCCGTGACAGCTCATATAATTCACCCCTCCACTTT.

The CDR3 nucleotides read TGCGCCAGCCGAGTAGCGGGGAACACTGAAGCTTTCTTT. Its protein product is CASRVAGNTEAFF. The chain employs TRBV5-1 and TRBJ1-1; D is undetermined. This CDR3 spans 13 amino acids. The V end lost 7 bases, the J end lost 1 base, and 11 bases lay between the germline ends. Germline V gene sequence: CDR1 SGHRS, CDR2 YFSETQ.

The chain employs TRBV6-1 and TRBJ1-5, with 9 bases matching TRBD1. This CDR3 contains 17 residues. V was clipped by 2 bases and J by 5 bases; unmatched bases: 10. Per the germline V gene, CDR1 is MNHNS and CDR2 is SASEGT. The CDR3 spells CASSEWVGQGTHQPQHF. The CDR3 DNA sequence: TGTGCCAGCAGTGAATGGGTCGGACAGGGGACGCATCAGCCCCAGCATTTT.

The chain carries TRBV7-9 and TRBJ1-1, with D perhaps TRBD1 (6 bases). The CDR3 consists of 14 residues. CDR1 is SEHNR and CDR2 is FQNEAQ in the germline V gene (reference sequence). Trimming took 5 bases from V and 1 from J, leaving 11 bases between them. The CDR3 sequence: CASSAGQKNTEAFF. CDR3 bases: TGTGCCAGCAGCGCAGGACAGAAGAACACTGAAGCTTTCTTT.